This T cell receptor beta chain was observed in a study of response to subunit inactivated influenza vaccine. Study results and caveats: Seasonal influenza vaccination, on each occasion, was suggested by the authors to recruit few new T cells.

V was clipped by 4 bases and J by 2 bases; unmatched bases: 9. Germline V gene lookup returns CDR1 LGHNA and CDR2 YSLEER. The CDR3 has 16 amino acids. The sample holds a few counts of this clonotype. Antigen specificity is unknown. TCRdb used MiXCR to reprocess the RT-PCR reads, holding one entry per CDR3 protein. The sample records about 160,000 distinct CDR3 sequences, about 10% being singletons. This sequence originates from a man in his fifties or sixties who received an inactivated influenza vaccine. The specimen comprised CD8+ T cells sorted from PBMCs, sampled 23 to 25 months after vaccination. The chain carries TRBV4-3 and TRBJ2-7; 9 bases are a match to TRBD2. CDR3 in amino acids: CASSRGSGSEAYEQYF. The CDR3 coding sequence is TGCGCCAGCAGCCGGGGTAGCGGGAGTGAGGCCTACGAGCAGTACTTC.